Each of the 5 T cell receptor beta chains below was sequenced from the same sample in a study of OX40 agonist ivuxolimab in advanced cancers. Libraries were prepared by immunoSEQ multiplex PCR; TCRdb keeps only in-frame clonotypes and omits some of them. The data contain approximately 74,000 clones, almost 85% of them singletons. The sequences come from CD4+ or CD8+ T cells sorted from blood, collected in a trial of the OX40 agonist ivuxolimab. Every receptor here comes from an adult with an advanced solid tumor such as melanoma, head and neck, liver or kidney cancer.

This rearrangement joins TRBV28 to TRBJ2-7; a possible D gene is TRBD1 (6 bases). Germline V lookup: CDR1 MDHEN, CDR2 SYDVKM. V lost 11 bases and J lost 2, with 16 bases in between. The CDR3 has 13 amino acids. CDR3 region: CAVAGGRAYEQYF. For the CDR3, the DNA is TGTGCCGTCGCTGGGGGCAGGGCCTACGAGCAGTACTTC.

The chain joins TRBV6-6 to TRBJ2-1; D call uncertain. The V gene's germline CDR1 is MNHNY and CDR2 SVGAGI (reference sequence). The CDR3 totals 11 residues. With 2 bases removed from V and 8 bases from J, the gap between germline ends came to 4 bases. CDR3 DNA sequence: TGTGCCAGCAGTTACGTAGATGAGCAGTTCTTC. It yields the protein CASSYVDEQFF.

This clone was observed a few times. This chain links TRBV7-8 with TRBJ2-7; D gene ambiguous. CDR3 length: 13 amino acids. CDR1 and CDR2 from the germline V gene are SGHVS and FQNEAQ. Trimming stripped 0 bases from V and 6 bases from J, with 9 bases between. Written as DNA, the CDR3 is TGTGCCAGCAGCTTAGCGCTGTCGGGCGAGCAGTACTTC. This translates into CASSLALSGEQYF. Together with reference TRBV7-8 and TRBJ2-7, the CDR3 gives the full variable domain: GAGVSQSPRYKVAKRGQDVALRCDPISGHVSLFWYQQALGQGPEFLTYFQNEAQLDKSGLPSDRFFAERPEGSVSTLKIQRTQQEDSAVYLCASSLALSGEQYFGPGTRLTVT.

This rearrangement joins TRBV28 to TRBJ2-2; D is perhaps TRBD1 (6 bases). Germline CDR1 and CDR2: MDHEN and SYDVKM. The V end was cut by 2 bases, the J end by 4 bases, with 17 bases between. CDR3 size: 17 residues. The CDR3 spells CASSLGGGRGGTGELFF. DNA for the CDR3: TGTGCCAGCAGTTTAGGTGGTGGCAGGGGCGGCACCGGGGAGCTGTTTTTT.

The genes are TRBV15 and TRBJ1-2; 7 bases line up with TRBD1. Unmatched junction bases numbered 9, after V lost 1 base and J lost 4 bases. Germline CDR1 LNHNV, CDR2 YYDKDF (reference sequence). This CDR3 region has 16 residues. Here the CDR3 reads CATSRGIETGAYGYTF. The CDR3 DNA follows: TGTGCCACCAGCAGAGGTATCGAAACAGGGGCCTATGGCTACACCTTC.